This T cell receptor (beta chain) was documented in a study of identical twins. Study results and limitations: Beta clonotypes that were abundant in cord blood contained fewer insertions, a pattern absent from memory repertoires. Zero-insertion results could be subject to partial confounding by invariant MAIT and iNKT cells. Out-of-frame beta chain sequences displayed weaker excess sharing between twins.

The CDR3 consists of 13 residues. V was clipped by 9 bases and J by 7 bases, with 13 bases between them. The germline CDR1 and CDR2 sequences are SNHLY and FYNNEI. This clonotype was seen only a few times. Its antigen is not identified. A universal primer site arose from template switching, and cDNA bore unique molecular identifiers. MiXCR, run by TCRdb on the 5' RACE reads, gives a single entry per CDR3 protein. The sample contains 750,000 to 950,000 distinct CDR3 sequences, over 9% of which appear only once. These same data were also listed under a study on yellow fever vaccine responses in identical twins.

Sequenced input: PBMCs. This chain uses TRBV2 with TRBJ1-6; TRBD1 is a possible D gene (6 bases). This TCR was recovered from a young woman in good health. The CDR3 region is CASYRAHNSPLHF. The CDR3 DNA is TGTGCCAGTTACAGGGCTCACAATTCACCCCTCCACTTT.